The clone carrying this T cell receptor beta chain was counted a single time. Reverse transcription used roughly 0.5 to 1 ug RNA and random hexamers. From the immunoSEQ multiplex PCR reads, TCRdb called clonotypes with MiXCR, one entry per CDR3 protein. The sample holds about 140,000 distinct CDR3 sequences, about 95% seen once. This sample was included in a study of CD8 T cells in Susac syndrome. Negative isolation yielded CD4+ and CD8+ T cells, and FACS enriched TEMRA cells. From germline, CDR1 is MNHGY and CDR2 SAAAGT. This CDR3 has 17 amino acids. The trim removed 0 bases at V and 8 bases at J, leaving 13 bases unmatched.

The V gene is TRBV6-8, the J gene TRBJ2-1; the match to TRBD1 covers 7 bases. Sequencing input: CD4+ T cells from PBMCs. The receptor comes from a human donor with multiple sclerosis. The DNA of the CDR3 is TGTGCCAGCAGTTACTCGATCGACAGGGATGCATTCCATGAGCAGTTCTTC. Residues: CASSYSIDRDAFHEQFF.